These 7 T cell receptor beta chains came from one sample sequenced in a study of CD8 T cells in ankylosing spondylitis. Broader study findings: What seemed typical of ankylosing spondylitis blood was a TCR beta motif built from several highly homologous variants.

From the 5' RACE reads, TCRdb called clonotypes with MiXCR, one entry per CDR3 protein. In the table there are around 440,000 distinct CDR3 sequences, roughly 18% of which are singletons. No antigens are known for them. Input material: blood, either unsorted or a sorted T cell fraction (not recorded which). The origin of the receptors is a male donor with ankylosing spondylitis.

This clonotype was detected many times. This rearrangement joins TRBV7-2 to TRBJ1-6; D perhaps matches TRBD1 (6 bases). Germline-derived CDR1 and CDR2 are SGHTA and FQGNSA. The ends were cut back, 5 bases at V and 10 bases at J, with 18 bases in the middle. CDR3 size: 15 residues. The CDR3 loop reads CASSGGGGVGSPLHF. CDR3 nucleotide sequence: TGTGCCAGCAGCGGAGGAGGGGGGGTTGGATCACCCCTCCACTTT.

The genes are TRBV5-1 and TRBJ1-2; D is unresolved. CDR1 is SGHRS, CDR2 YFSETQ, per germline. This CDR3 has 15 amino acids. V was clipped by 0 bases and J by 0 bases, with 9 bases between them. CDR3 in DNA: TGCGCCAGCAGCTTGGAGGGCAGCTCTAACTATGGCTACACCTTC. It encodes CASSLEGSSNYGYTF.

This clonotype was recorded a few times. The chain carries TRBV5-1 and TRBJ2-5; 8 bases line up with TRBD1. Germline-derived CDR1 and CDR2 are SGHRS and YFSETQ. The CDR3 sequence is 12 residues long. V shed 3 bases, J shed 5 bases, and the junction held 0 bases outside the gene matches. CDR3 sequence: CASSWTGETQYF. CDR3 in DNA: TGCGCCAGCAGCTGGACAGGGGAGACCCAGTACTTC.

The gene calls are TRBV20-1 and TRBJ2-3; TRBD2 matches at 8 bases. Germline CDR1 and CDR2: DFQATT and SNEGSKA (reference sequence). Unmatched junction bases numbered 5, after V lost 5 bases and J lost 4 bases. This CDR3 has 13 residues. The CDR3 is CSAPSGGSDTQYF. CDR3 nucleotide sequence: TGCAGTGCTCCAAGCGGGGGCTCAGATACGCAGTATTTT.

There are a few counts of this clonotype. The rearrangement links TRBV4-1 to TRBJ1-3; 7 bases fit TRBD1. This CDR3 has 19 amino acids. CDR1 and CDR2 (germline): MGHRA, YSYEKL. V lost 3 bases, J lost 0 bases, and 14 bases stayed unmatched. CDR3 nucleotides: TGCGCCAGCAGCCATTCCCCTAGCCCGGGACAGAGCTCTGGAAACACCATATATTTT. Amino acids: CASSHSPSPGQSSGNTIYF.

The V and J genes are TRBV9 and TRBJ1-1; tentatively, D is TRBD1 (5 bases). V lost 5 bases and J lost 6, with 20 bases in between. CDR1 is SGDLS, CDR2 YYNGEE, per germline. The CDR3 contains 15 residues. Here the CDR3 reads CASSRTGLRGSEAFF. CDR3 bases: TGTGCCAGCAGTCGGACTGGACTACGGGGCTCTGAAGCTTTCTTT.

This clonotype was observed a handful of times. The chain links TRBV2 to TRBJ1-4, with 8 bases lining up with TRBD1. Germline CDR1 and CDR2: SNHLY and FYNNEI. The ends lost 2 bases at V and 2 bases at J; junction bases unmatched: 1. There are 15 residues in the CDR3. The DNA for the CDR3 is TGTGCCAGCAGTGAACAGGGGGCGACTAATGAAAAACTGTTTTTT. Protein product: CASSEQGATNEKLFF.